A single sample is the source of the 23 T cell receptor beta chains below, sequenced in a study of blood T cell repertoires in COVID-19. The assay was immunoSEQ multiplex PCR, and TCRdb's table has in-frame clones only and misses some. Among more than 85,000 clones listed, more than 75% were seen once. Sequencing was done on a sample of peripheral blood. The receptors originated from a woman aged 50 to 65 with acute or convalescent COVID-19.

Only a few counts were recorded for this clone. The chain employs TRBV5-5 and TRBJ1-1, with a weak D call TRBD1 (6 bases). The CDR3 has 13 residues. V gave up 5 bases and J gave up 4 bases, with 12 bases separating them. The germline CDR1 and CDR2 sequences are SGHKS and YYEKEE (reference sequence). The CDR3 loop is CASRRGGPTEAFF. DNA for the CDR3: TGTGCCAGCAGAAGAGGGGGTCCCACTGAAGCTTTCTTT.

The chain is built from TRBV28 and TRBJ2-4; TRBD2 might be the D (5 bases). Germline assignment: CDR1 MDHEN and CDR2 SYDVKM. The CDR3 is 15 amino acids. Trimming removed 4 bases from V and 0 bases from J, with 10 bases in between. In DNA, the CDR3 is TGTGCCAGCAGTTCCCCCCGGGGAGCCAAAAACATTCAGTACTTC. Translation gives CASSSPRGAKNIQYF. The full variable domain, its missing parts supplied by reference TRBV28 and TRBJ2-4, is DVKVTQSSRYLVKRTGEKVFLECVQDMDHENMFWYRQDPGLGLRLIYFSYDVKMKEKGDIPEGYSVSREKKERFSLILESASTNQTSMYLCASSSPRGAKNIQYFGAGTRLSVL.

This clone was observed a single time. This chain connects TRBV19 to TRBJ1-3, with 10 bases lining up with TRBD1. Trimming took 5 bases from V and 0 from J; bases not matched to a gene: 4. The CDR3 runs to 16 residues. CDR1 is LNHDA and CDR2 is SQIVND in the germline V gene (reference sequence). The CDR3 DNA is TGTGCCAGTAGTCCACGGACAGGGGGCTCTGGAAACACCATATATTTT. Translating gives CASSPRTGGSGNTIYF.

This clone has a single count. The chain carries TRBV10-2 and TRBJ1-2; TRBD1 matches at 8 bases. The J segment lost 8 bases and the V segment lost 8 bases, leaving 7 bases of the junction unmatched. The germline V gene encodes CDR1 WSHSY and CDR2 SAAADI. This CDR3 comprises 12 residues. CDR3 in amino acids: CASGQGAYGYTF. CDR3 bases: TGCGCCAGCGGGCAGGGGGCTTACGGCTACACCTTC.

CDR3 loop: CASSSPSSTDTQYF. The DNA for the CDR3 is TGTGCCAGCAGTTCCCCCTCTAGCACAGATACGCAGTATTTT. This chain uses TRBV28 with TRBJ2-3; D gene ambiguous. V lost 4 bases and J lost 0, with 8 bases in between. This CDR3 has 14 amino acids. Per the germline V gene, CDR1 is MDHEN and CDR2 is SYDVKM.

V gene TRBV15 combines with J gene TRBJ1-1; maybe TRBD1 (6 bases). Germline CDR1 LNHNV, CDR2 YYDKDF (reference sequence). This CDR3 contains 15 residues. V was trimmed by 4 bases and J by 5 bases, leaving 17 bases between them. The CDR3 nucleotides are TGTGCCACCAGCACAATTACAGGGTCTCGAACTGAAGCTTTCTTT. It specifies CATSTITGSRTEAFF.

The CDR3 spells CASRSDWWSEQFF. DNA for the CDR3: TGTGCAAGTCGCTCGGACTGGTGGTCCGAGCAGTTCTTC. The V call is TRBV12-2, the J call TRBJ2-1; the table's D call of TRBD2 was not tested on the DNA. TRBV12-2 is described as a pseudogene. The CDR3 spans 13 residues.

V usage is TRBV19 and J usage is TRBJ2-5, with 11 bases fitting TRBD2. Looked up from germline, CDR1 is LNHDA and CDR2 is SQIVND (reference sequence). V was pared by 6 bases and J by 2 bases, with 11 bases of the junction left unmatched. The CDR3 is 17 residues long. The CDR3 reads CASRIRASGRFQETQYF. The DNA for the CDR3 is TGTGCCAGTAGGATTCGGGCTAGCGGGAGGTTTCAAGAGACCCAGTACTTC.

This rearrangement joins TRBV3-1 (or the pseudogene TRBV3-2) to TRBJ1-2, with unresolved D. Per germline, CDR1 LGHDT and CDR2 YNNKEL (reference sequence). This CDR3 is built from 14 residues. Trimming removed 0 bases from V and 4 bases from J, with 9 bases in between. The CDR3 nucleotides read TGTGCCAGCAGCCAAGAAGGAGGCAGCTATGGCTACACCTTC. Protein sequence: CASSQEGGSYGYTF.

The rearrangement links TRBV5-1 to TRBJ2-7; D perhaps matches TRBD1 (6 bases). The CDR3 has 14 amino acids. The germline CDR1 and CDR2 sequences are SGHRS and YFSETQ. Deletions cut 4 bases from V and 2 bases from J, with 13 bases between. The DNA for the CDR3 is TGCGCCAGCAGCCCCCAGGGGCCCCCCTACGAGCAGTACTTC. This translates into CASSPQGPPYEQYF.

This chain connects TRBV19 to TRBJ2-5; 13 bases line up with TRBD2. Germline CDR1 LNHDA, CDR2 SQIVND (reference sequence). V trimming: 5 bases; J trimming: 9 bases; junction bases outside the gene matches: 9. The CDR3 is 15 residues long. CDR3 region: CASSPDGLAGASQYF. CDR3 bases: TGTGCCAGTAGTCCCGACGGACTAGCGGGAGCCTCCCAGTACTTC.

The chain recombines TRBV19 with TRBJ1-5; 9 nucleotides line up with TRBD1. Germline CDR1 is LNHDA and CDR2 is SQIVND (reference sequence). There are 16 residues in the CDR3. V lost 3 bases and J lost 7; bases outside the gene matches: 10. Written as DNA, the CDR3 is TGTGCCAGTAGTATGGGTGAGGACAGGGGATTCCAGCCCCAGCATTTT. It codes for CASSMGEDRGFQPQHF.

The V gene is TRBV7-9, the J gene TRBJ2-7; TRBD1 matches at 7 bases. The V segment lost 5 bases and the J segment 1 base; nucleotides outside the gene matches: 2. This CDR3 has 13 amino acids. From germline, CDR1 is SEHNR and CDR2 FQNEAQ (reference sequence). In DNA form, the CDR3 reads TGTGCCAGCAGCCCGGGACAGTCCTACGAGCAGTACTTC. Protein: CASSPGQSYEQYF.

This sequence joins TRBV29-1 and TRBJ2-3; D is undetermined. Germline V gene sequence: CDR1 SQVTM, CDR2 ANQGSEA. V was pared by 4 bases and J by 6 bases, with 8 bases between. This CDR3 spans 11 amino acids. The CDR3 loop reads CSVVIGDTQYF. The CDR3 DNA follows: TGCAGCGTTGTAATCGGGGATACGCAGTATTTT.

As DNA, the CDR3 is TGTGCCAGCAGTGAGAGCCATTTTGGCGGGAGAAAAACCTACGAGCAGTACTTC. It yields the protein CASSESHFGGRKTYEQYF. The chain joins TRBV6-1 to TRBJ2-7; the match to TRBD2 covers 7 bases. CDR3 length equals 18 residues. Germline CDR1 is MNHNS and CDR2 is SASEGT. The junction had 16 bases not matched to a gene; V was cut back by 3 bases and J by 2 bases.

CDR3 loop: CASSLGVGYTF. The CDR3 DNA reads TGTGCCAGTAGTCTGGGAGTCGGCTACACCTTC. The rearrangement joins TRBV19 to TRBJ1-2, with D uncertain. From germline, CDR1 is LNHDA and CDR2 SQIVND (reference sequence). The CDR3 has 11 amino acids. Trimming left V 5 bases short and J 8 bases short, with 9 bases between.

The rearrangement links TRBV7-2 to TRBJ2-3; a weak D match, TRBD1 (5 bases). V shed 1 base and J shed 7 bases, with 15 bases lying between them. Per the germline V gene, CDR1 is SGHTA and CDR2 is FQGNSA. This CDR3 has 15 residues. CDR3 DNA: TGTGCCAGCAGCTTAGTTTCAGGGTTCAAAAATACGCAGTATTTT. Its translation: CASSLVSGFKNTQYF.

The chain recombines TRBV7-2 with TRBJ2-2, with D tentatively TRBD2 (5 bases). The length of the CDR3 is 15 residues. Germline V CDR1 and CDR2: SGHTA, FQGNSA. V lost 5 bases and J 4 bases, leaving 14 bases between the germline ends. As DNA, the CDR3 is TGTGCCAGCAGCCTTGACTACCGCCCCACCGGGGAGCTGTTTTTT. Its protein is CASSLDYRPTGELFF.

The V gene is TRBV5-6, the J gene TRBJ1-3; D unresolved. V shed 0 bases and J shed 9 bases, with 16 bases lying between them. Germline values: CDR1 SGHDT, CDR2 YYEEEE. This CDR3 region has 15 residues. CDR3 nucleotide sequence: TGTGCCAGCAGCTTGGTTGGGCAGGCTGCGGGCACCATATATTTT. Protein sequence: CASSLVGQAAGTIYF.

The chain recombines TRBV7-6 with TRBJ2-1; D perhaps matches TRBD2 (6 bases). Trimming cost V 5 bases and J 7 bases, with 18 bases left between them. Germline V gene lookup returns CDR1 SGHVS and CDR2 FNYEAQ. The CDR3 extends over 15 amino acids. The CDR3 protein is CASSAGTGSGNEQFF. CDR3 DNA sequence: TGTGCCAGCAGCGCCGGGACTGGCTCTGGGAATGAGCAGTTCTTC.

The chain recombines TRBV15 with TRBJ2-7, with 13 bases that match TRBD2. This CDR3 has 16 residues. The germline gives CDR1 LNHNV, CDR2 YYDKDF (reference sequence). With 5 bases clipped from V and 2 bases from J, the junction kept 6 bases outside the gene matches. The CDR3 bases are TGTGCCACCAGCTCCTTAGGACTAGCGGGAGCCTACGAGCAGTACTTC. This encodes CATSSLGLAGAYEQYF.

CDR3 in amino acids: CASSPQGGSLTDEQYF. For the CDR3, the DNA is TGTGCCAGCAGCCCCCAGGGCGGGAGTCTCACCGACGAGCAGTACTTC. The rearrangement links TRBV11-3 to TRBJ2-7, with 7 nucleotides matching TRBD2. Per the germline V gene, CDR1 is SGHNT and CDR2 is YENEEA. This CDR3 is built from 16 residues. The junction had 15 bases not matched to a gene; V was cut back by 5 bases and J by 5 bases.

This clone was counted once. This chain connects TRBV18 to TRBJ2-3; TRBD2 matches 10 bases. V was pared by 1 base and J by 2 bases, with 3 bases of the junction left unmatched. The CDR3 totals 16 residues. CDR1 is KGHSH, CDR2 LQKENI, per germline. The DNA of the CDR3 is TGTGCCAGCTCACCACGTACTAGCGGGAACACAGATACGCAGTATTTT. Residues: CASSPRTSGNTDTQYF.